Described below is a single T cell receptor (beta chain) sequence and its context. Primers: 60 Vbeta forward and 13 Jbeta reverse. The method was immunoSEQ multiplex PCR; TCRdb's version includes in-frame clones alone and lacks a portion of them. The sample yields 200,000 to 250,000 clones, over 60% seen once. V was pared by 8 bases and J by 1 base, with 14 bases between. CDR3 size: 13 residues. CDR1 is GTSNPN, CDR2 SVGIG, per germline (reference sequence). These data are taken from a study of cytomegalovirus exposure and HLA in healthy donors. Sequenced material: PBMCs. This clonotype originated in a man aged 18 to 35 in good health and CMV-seronegative. J is TRBJ2-5 and V is TRBV30; D remains unclear. The CDR3 region has the DNA TGTGCCAGCGAGAGAAGTACCCAAGAGACCCAGTACTTC. Encoded protein: CASERSTQETQYF. Filled out from reference TRBV30 and TRBJ2-5, the complete variable domain reads SQTIHQWPATLVQPVGSPLSLECTVEGTSNPNLYWYRQAAGRGLQLLFYSVGIGQISSEVPQNLSASRPQDRQFILSSKKLLLSDSGFYLCASERSTQETQYFGPGTRLLVL.